Presented here are 7 T cell receptor beta chains from one specimen sequenced in a study of T cells in Graves' hyperthyroidism and ophthalmopathy (dated 2019 in TCRdb). The library was produced with multiplex PCR. The sequencer was an Illumina HiSeq 2000. TCR beta CDR3 regions were amplified from RNA transcripts. The first round of RT-PCR for the TCR CDR3 was performed with the HTBI primer set and the Qiagen OneStep RT-PCR kit. TCRdb ran its own pipeline on the public reads, namely fastp trimming at Q25 and MiXCR clone calling, and kept in-frame beta chains. Here each entry gathers all rows of one CDR3 protein and keeps the most common genes and DNA. For this sample there are a few hundred thousand distinct CDR3 sequences; about 13% appear just once. Approximately 35% of the sample belongs to the ten largest clones. The sample taken for sequencing was blood. The receptors originated from a woman in her thirties or forties with Graves' ophthalmopathy.

This clonotype turned up a few times. The rearrangement links TRBV25-1 to TRBJ2-3; TRBD1 aligns across 12 bases. Germline lookup yields CDR1 MGHDK and CDR2 SYGVNS. With 4 bases clipped from V and 6 bases from J, the junction kept 2 bases outside the gene matches. This CDR3 region has 14 residues. The CDR3 DNA reads as TGTGCCAGCAGTGCGGGACAGGGGGCGGATACGCAGTATTTT. Encoded protein: CASSAGQGADTQYF.

The rearrangement uses TRBV5-1 and TRBJ2-5, with D possibly being TRBD2 (6 bases). V was clipped by 9 bases and J by 5 bases, with 23 bases between them. CDR1 and CDR2 from the germline V gene are SGHRS and YFSETQ. The CDR3 is 15 residues long. CDR3 DNA sequence: TGCGCCACGACCTACCGGGGGAGCGTAGAGGAGACCCAGTACTTC. It translates to CATTYRGSVEETQYF.

The V call is TRBV5-4, the J call TRBJ2-3, with D possibly being TRBD1 (6 bases). CDR1 and CDR2 (germline): SGHNT, YYREEE (reference sequence). The CDR3 is made up of 15 amino acids. V was clipped by 1 base and J by 1 base, with 10 bases between them. The CDR3 spells CASSLSPGGTDTQYF. CDR3 nucleotide sequence: TGTGCCAGCAGCTTGTCGCCAGGGGGCACAGATACGCAGTATTTT.

This clonotype was counted many times. V is TRBV20-1 and J is TRBJ1-1; D not certain. The V gene's germline CDR1 is DFQATT and CDR2 SNEGSKA (reference sequence). The CDR3 has 13 residues. V gave up 3 bases and J gave up 6 bases, with 14 bases separating them. In DNA, the CDR3 is TGCAGTGCTAGTAAAGGCCCTGGGGCTGAAGCTTTCTTT. It codes for CSASKGPGAEAFF.

The CDR3 DNA follows: TGTGCCAGCAGCTCCAAGACAGGGGGGAACACTGAAGCTTTCTTT. Its translation: CASSSKTGGNTEAFF. The V gene is TRBV9, the J gene TRBJ1-1; 9 bases agree with TRBD1. J lost 1 base, V lost 4 bases, and 5 bases had no gene match. Germline CDR1 SGDLS, CDR2 YYNGEE. The CDR3 totals 15 residues.

The J gene is TRBJ1-1, the V gene TRBV3-1; D is unclear. The V gene lost 1 base and the J gene lost 4 bases, with 10 bases spanning the gap. Germline CDR1 is LGHDT and CDR2 is YNNKEL (reference sequence). This CDR3 region has 14 residues. CDR3 in DNA: TGTGCCAGCAGCCAAGGGGGTTTTGGCACTGAAGCTTTCTTT. As protein: CASSQGGFGTEAFF.

This clonotype was picked up one time. The chain recombines TRBV12-3 or TRBV12-4 with TRBJ2-1; D unresolved. Trimming cost V 5 bases and J 6 bases, with 14 bases left between them. The CDR3 is made up of 14 amino acids. For the CDR3, the DNA is TGTGCCAGCAGTCTAATGGGCCAGAGCAATGAGCAGTTCTTC. Protein: CASSLMGQSNEQFF.